The next 18 T cell receptor beta chains were all read from a single sample in a study of vaccination effects on CD4 cells after COVID-19. Pools of viral peptides were used by the ViraFEST assay to expand antigen-specific CD4+ T cells ahead of sequencing. The culture ran for approximately 10 days, and then CD4+ T cells were isolated. Participants completed two doses of the BNT162b2 or mRNA-1273 vaccine. Profiling relied on immunoSEQ multiplex PCR, and the TCRdb table lists in-frame clones only, not all of them. The sample shows about 30,000 clones, 80% to 85% of them seen only once. These receptors lack a known antigen. The sequences come from CD4+ T cells from PBMCs cultured with SARS-CoV-2 spike peptides, collected after COVID-19 vaccination. Receptors originate from a human donor who received a COVID-19 vaccine. Some clones in this sample may be carry-over from other donors' samples.

The CDR3 loop is CASSREANYGYTF. In nucleotides, the CDR3 is TGTGCCAGCAGTCGGGAGGCTAACTATGGCTACACCTTC. The chain employs TRBV27 and TRBJ1-2; D gene unclear. CDR1 is MNHEY and CDR2 is SMNVEV in the germline V gene (reference sequence). The CDR3 runs to 13 residues. Trimming removed 5 bases at V and 0 bases at J, with 7 bases between.

The chain has TRBV4-2 and TRBJ1-2; D perhaps matches TRBD1 (5 bases). Germline CDR1 reads LGHNA; CDR2 reads YNFKEQ. V gave up 4 bases and J gave up 4 bases, with 19 bases separating them. CDR3 length: 16 amino acids. This CDR3 is CASSPTSVQGVYGYTF. The CDR3, as DNA: TGTGCCAGCAGCCCGACCTCTGTCCAGGGCGTCTATGGCTACACCTTC.

This sequence joins TRBV4-1 and TRBJ2-5, with D tentatively TRBD2 (5 bases). The germline gives CDR1 MGHRA, CDR2 YSYEKL. This CDR3 has 15 residues. V lost 3 bases and J 5 bases, leaving 16 bases between the germline ends. CDR3 in amino acids: CASSHSPGGGETQYF. The CDR3 coding sequence is TGCGCCAGCAGCCACAGCCCTGGAGGTGGGGAGACCCAGTACTTC.

The rearrangement links TRBV21-1 to TRBJ2-7; the table assigns TRBD1, which was not confirmed against the DNA. TRBV21-1 corresponds to a pseudogene. This CDR3 comprises 15 residues. The CDR3 bases are TGTGCCAGCAGCAAAGGGGACAGGTCAGCCTACGAGCAGTACGTC. It is translated as CASSKGDRSAYEQYV.

This clone was observed a handful of times. The chain carries TRBV4-1 and TRBJ2-1; D uncertain. Germline V lookup: CDR1 MGHRA, CDR2 YSYEKL. V was cut by 1 base and J by 8 bases, with 24 bases left in between. The CDR3 is 18 amino acids. For the CDR3, the DNA is TGCGCCAGCAGCCAAGGAGTCCTCGCTAACTCCTTTGGCGATGAGCAGTTCTTC. This gives the protein CASSQGVLANSFGDEQFF.

This sequence joins TRBV7-8 and TRBJ2-5, with D unresolved. The CDR3 totals 13 residues. The germline gives CDR1 SGHVS, CDR2 FQNEAQ. V lost 2 bases and J lost 5, with 9 bases in between. The CDR3 region has the DNA TGTGCCAGCAGCTTACCTGTCGTGGAGACCCAGTACTTC. Translating it yields CASSLPVVETQYF.

This rearrangement joins TRBV5-1 to TRBJ1-2, with D possibly TRBD1 on 5 matching bases. V lost 3 bases and J lost 7, with 10 bases in between. The CDR3 has 12 amino acids. CDR1 and CDR2 from the germline V gene are SGHRS and YFSETQ. Here the CDR3 DNA reads TGCGCCAGCAGCTCGCAGGGACGTGGCTACACCTTC. Its translation: CASSSQGRGYTF. Drawing the rest from reference TRBV5-1 and TRBJ1-2, the complete variable domain is KAGVTQTPRYLIKTRGQQVTLSCSPISGHRSVSWYQQTPGQGLQFLFEYFSETQRNKGNFPGRFSGRQFSNSRSEMNVSTLELGDSALYLCASSSQGRGYTFGSGTRLTVV.

The chain couples TRBV28 to TRBJ1-1, with D uncertain. V was clipped by 5 bases and J by 1 base, with 8 bases between them. Germline V gene sequence: CDR1 MDHEN, CDR2 SYDVKM. The CDR3 is made up of 13 amino acids. This CDR3 is CASSRTGNTEAFF. As DNA, the CDR3 is TGTGCCAGCAGTCGAACCGGGAACACTGAAGCTTTCTTT.

The CDR3 reads CAWSLEGSPLHF. CDR3 sequence (DNA): TGTGCCTGGAGTCTGGAGGGGTCACCCCTCCACTTT. V and J are TRBV30 and TRBJ1-6; D is perhaps TRBD1 (5 bases). This CDR3 is built from 12 residues. CDR1 and CDR2 from the germline V gene are GTSNPN and SVGIG (reference sequence). The V end was cut by 2 bases, the J end by 10 bases, with 9 bases between.

This sequence joins TRBV5-1 and TRBJ2-6; D gene uncertain. CDR1 is SGHRS, CDR2 YFSETQ, per germline. The CDR3 is 17 amino acids. Trimming removed 0 bases at V and 0 bases at J, with 10 bases between. The CDR3 here is CASSLEVSPSGANVLTF. CDR3 in DNA: TGCGCCAGCAGCTTGGAGGTCAGCCCCTCTGGGGCCAACGTCCTGACTTTC. The full variable domain, in which reference TRBV5-1 and TRBJ2-6 provide the parts outside the CDR3, is KAGVTQTPRYLIKTRGQQVTLSCSPISGHRSVSWYQQTPGQGLQFLFEYFSETQRNKGNFPGRFSGRQFSNSRSEMNVSTLELGDSALYLCASSLEVSPSGANVLTFGAGSRLTVL.

The chain combines TRBV14 with TRBJ1-6; 7 bases map to TRBD1. V trimming: 3 bases; J trimming: 5 bases; junction bases outside the gene matches: 1. The germline V gene encodes CDR1 SGHDN and CDR2 FVKESK. The CDR3 loop spans 14 amino acids. The DNA of the CDR3 is TGTGCCAGCAGCCACAGGGGGAATAATTCACCCCTCCACTTT. Protein sequence: CASSHRGNNSPLHF. Full variable domain (rest looked up from reference TRBV14 and TRBJ1-6): EAGVTQFPSHSVIEKGQTVTLRCDPISGHDNLYWYRRVMGKEIKFLLHFVKESKQDESGMPNNRFLAERTGGTYSTLKVQPAELEDSGVYFCASSHRGNNSPLHFGNGTRLTVT.

The chain joins TRBV27 to TRBJ2-3; 10 bases fit TRBD2. This CDR3 is built from 17 residues. Germline values: CDR1 MNHEY, CDR2 SMNVEV (reference sequence). The ends lost 8 bases at V and 2 bases at J; junction bases unmatched: 13. CDR3 amino acids: CASRRRGLAGDTDTQYF. CDR3 sequence (DNA): TGTGCCAGCCGACGCAGGGGGCTAGCGGGGGACACAGATACGCAGTATTTT.

The chain carries TRBV5-1 and TRBJ1-3; 8 nucleotides line up with TRBD1. CDR3 length: 15 amino acids. V trimming: 3 bases; J trimming: 2 bases; junction bases outside the gene matches: 4. From germline, CDR1 is SGHRS and CDR2 YFSETQ. In nucleotides, the CDR3 is TGCGCCAGCAGCTCAGGGGGCAATGCTGGAAACACCATATATTTT. It codes for CASSSGGNAGNTIYF.

The chain couples TRBV19 to TRBJ2-1; 8 bases are a match to TRBD1. The CDR3 runs to 15 residues. Germline V gene lookup returns CDR1 LNHDA and CDR2 SQIVND (reference sequence). Trimming at V came to 3 bases and at J to 8 bases, leaving 9 bases not matched to a gene. The chain's CDR3 is CASSIFGQGVDEQFF. CDR3 DNA: TGTGCCAGTAGTATTTTTGGACAGGGTGTCGATGAGCAGTTCTTC.

The chain is built from TRBV6-5 and TRBJ1-2; D is perhaps TRBD1 (5 bases). CDR3 length: 14 amino acids. The germline CDR1 and CDR2 sequences are MNHEY and SVGAGI. V was pared by 7 bases and J by 0 bases, with 12 bases between. Written as DNA, the CDR3 is TGTGCCAGCACCGGGGCCAGAGCTAACTATGGCTACACCTTC. Protein: CASTGARANYGYTF.

This chain connects TRBV7-8 to TRBJ2-1; D may be TRBD2 (5 bases). Trimming took 4 bases from V and 4 from J, leaving 11 bases between them. This CDR3 has 14 residues. CDR1 and CDR2 from the germline V gene are SGHVS and FQNEAQ. The CDR3 DNA reads as TGTGCCAGCAGCTCGATACTAGGATACAATGAGCAGTTCTTC. Its protein is CASSSILGYNEQFF.

The V and J genes are TRBV19 and TRBJ2-3, with TRBD1 matching 9 bases. In germline, CDR1 is LNHDA, CDR2 SQIVND (reference sequence). V trimming: 4 bases; J trimming: 2 bases; junction bases outside the gene matches: 7. The CDR3 totals 16 residues. The CDR3: CASSRETGGPTDTQYF. CDR3 DNA: TGTGCCAGTAGTAGAGAGACAGGGGGTCCCACAGATACGCAGTATTTT.

The gene calls are TRBV19 and TRBJ2-5, with D maybe TRBD2 (7 bases). Germline V gene sequence: CDR1 LNHDA, CDR2 SQIVND (reference sequence). CDR3 size: 15 residues. Trimming took off 10 bases at V and 6 bases at J, with 24 bases between the two ends. The CDR3 bases are TGTGCCACTCGGGGGGCGAATGGGGGGCTGAAGACCCAGTACTTC. This gives the protein CATRGANGGLKTQYF.